The 30 T cell receptor beta chains below were found in one sample sequenced in a study of shared clonotypes between healthy human individuals. Using immunoSEQ multiplex PCR, the repertoire was profiled, and TCRdb retains in-frame clones only, with some absent. The profile shows roughly 1,000,000 clones, around three quarters of them singletons. Sequenced sample: memory CD4+ T cells from PBMCs. Subset meaning: CD45RA-negative fraction. These receptors originate from a man in his late teens or twenties in good health. Some clones in this sample may be carry-over from other donors' samples.

About this clone itself: This clone may be a read error of a much larger clone one base away. The same CDR3 can be traced to other DNA sequences in this sample. The chain employs TRBV28 and TRBJ1-2; perhaps TRBD1 as D (5 bases). Trimming shortened V by 2 bases and J by 4 bases, and 8 bases separated the two germline ends. The CDR3 length is 13 residues. Germline values: CDR1 MDHEN, CDR2 SYDVKM. The CDR3 DNA follows: TGTGCCAGCAGTTTAGGGGGAGGCTATGGCTACACCTTC. Its protein is CASSLGGGYGYTF.

This clone was seen only a few times. The CDR3 region is CASTAQGYQYF. The DNA of the CDR3 is TGTGCCAGCACGGCCCAGGGGTACCAGTACTTC. V gene TRBV2 combines with J gene TRBJ2-7, with D possibly matching TRBD1 (6 bases). CDR3 length equals 11 residues. Trimming shortened V by 7 bases and J by 10 bases, and 14 bases separated the two germline ends. In germline, CDR1 is SNHLY, CDR2 FYNNEI. Full variable domain (missing parts from reference TRBV2 and TRBJ2-7): EPEVTQTPSHQVTQMGQEVILRCVPISNHLYFYWYRQILGQKVEFLVSFYNNEISEKSEIFDDQFSVERPDGSNFTLKIRSTKLEDSAMYFCASTAQGYQYFGPGTRLTVT.

CDR3 nucleotides: TGTGCCAGTAGTGTAAGATATGACACTGAAGCTTTCTTT. Protein product: CASSVRYDTEAFF. The chain employs TRBV19 and TRBJ1-1; D is ambiguous. Trimming cost V 5 bases and J 3 bases, with 10 bases left between them. The CDR3 contains 13 residues. Germline CDR1 is LNHDA and CDR2 is SQIVND (reference sequence).

The chain recombines TRBV13 with TRBJ2-6; tentatively, D is TRBD1 (5 bases). CDR1 and CDR2 from the germline V gene are PRHDT and FYEKMQ (reference sequence). V lost 4 bases and J lost 1, with 20 bases in between. The CDR3 loop spans 19 amino acids. CDR3 nucleotides: TGTGCCAGCAGCTCCGCCCCCCACGACAGATTTTCTGGGGCCAACGTCCTGACTTTC. Translation gives CASSSAPHDRFSGANVLTF.

This sequence joins TRBV10-2 and TRBJ2-1; either TRBD1 or TRBD2 may supply D (5 bases each). The V and J ends lost 6 bases and 10 bases respectively, with 16 bases between them. CDR1 WSHSY and CDR2 SAAADI come from the germline V gene. The CDR3 runs 13 residues. The chain's CDR3 is CASRSLGRGEQFF. The CDR3 bases are TGCGCCAGCAGATCCCTGGGGCGAGGGGAGCAGTTCTTC.

The V gene is TRBV6-1, the J gene TRBJ1-1; D ambiguous. Trimming shortened V by 7 bases and J by 4 bases, and 13 bases separated the two germline ends. The CDR3 totals 13 residues. CDR1 is MNHNS and CDR2 is SASEGT in the germline V gene. The CDR3 bases are TGTGCCAGCACAACACAGAGGTCCACTGAAGCTTTCTTT. It specifies CASTTQRSTEAFF.

The chain combines TRBV5-6 with TRBJ2-5; tentatively, D is TRBD2 (5 bases). The CDR3 sequence is 13 residues long. V lost 1 base to trimming and J lost 5 bases, with 9 bases between them. Germline loops: CDR1 SGHDT, CDR2 YYEEEE. CDR3 in DNA: TGTGCCAGCAGCTTGCGGGGAGTGGAGACCCAGTACTTC. This codes for CASSLRGVETQYF.

At least ten counts were recorded for this clone. The rearrangement uses TRBV2 and TRBJ2-7, with D perhaps being TRBD1 or TRBD2 (5 bases each). Trimming stripped 10 bases from V and 2 bases from J, with 18 bases between. Per the germline V gene, CDR1 is SNHLY and CDR2 is FYNNEI. This CDR3 is built from 14 residues. CDR3 in amino acids: CANKPNGGAYEQYF. CDR3 nucleotide sequence: TGTGCCAACAAACCCAATGGGGGAGCCTACGAGCAGTACTTC.

The gene calls are TRBV11-2 and TRBJ1-2; D possibly corresponds to TRBD1 (5 bases). Germline V lookup: CDR1 SGHAT, CDR2 FQNNGV. CDR3 length equals 15 residues. V was trimmed by 5 bases and J by 7 bases, leaving 20 bases between them. CDR3 sequence reads: CASSQGVAGVSGYTF. The CDR3 DNA sequence: TGTGCCAGCAGCCAAGGGGTGGCGGGGGTTTCTGGCTACACCTTC.

The chain couples TRBV28 to TRBJ1-2, with D possibly being TRBD1 (5 bases). The CDR3 extends over 14 amino acids. Germline-derived CDR1 and CDR2 are MDHEN and SYDVKM. V lost 3 bases, J lost 3 bases, and 11 bases lay in between. The CDR3 loop is CASSFGRGDYGYTF. The CDR3 coding sequence is TGTGCCAGCAGTTTTGGAAGAGGGGACTATGGCTACACCTTC.

CDR3 sequence (DNA): TGTGCCAGCAGGGAGGGAGCAGATACGCAGTATTTT. Its translation: CASREGADTQYF. This sequence joins TRBV7-2 and TRBJ2-3; D is possibly TRBD2 (6 bases). V lost 6 bases and J 4 bases, leaving 8 bases between the germline ends. The CDR3 is 12 amino acids. The germline gives CDR1 SGHTA, CDR2 FQGNSA.

The chain combines TRBV7-9 with TRBJ1-2; 7 positions agree with TRBD1. V lost 5 bases to trimming and J lost 1 base; unmatched junction nucleotides: 7. This CDR3 spans 15 amino acids. CDR1 is SEHNR, CDR2 FQNEAQ, per germline (reference sequence). The CDR3 DNA reads TGTGCCAGCAGCCTGGGGGACAGCCTTAACTATGGCTACACCTTC. This encodes CASSLGDSLNYGYTF. The variable domain in full, completed from reference TRBV7-9 and TRBJ1-2, reads DTGVSQNPRHKITKRGQNVTFRCDPISEHNRLYWYRQTLGQGPEFLTYFQNEAQLEKSRLLSDRFSAERPKGSFSTLEIQRTEQGDSAMYLCASSLGDSLNYGYTFGSGTRLTVV.

The chain carries TRBV28 and TRBJ2-4; 7 bases agree with TRBD1. This CDR3 has 12 residues. The germline gives CDR1 MDHEN, CDR2 SYDVKM. V was clipped by 7 bases and J by 6 bases; unmatched bases: 3. CDR3 bases: TGTGCCAGCACCCGGGACAGAAACATTCAGTACTTC. Translated, it gives CASTRDRNIQYF. The full variable domain, with the rest looked up from reference TRBV28 and TRBJ2-4, is DVKVTQSSRYLVKRTGEKVFLECVQDMDHENMFWYRQDPGLGLRLIYFSYDVKMKEKGDIPEGYSVSREKKERFSLILESASTNQTSMYLCASTRDRNIQYFGAGTRLSVL.

This rearrangement joins TRBV7-8 to TRBJ1-1, with D uncertain. V was pared by 2 bases and J by 1 base, with 5 bases between. This CDR3 spans 13 amino acids. CDR1 and CDR2 (germline): SGHVS, FQNEAQ. The CDR3 DNA sequence: TGTGCCAGCAGCTTAACACAGAACACTGAAGCTTTCTTT. It yields the protein CASSLTQNTEAFF. The full variable domain, rest sourced from reference TRBV7-8 and TRBJ1-1, is GAGVSQSPRYKVAKRGQDVALRCDPISGHVSLFWYQQALGQGPEFLTYFQNEAQLDKSGLPSDRFFAERPEGSVSTLKIQRTQQEDSAVYLCASSLTQNTEAFFGQGTRLTVV.

In its sample, this clone was seen once. The sample holds other DNA sequences that translate to the same CDR3. The chain recombines TRBV6-5 with TRBJ2-7, with a weak D call TRBD2 (6 bases). The CDR3 length is 11 residues. V was cut by 5 bases and J by 7 bases, with 9 bases left in between. Germline CDR1 is MNHEY and CDR2 is SVGAGI. CDR3 DNA: TGTGCCAGCAGTCGACGGGGGGAGCAGTACTTC. Its protein is CASSRRGEQYF.

About this clone: One base separates it from a far larger clone, so it is likely a read error. The conserved phenylalanine or tryptophan normally closing the CDR3 is absent here, so this likely arose from a read error. The chain couples TRBV6-1 to TRBJ1-3; D ambiguous. Germline V gives CDR1 MNHNS, CDR2 SASEGT. Trimming removed 4 bases from V and 4 bases from J, with 14 bases in between. CDR3 length: 15 residues. The CDR3 bases are TGTGCCAGCAGTGCCGGACCGTACGGGGGAAACACCATATATTCT. It translates to CASSAGPYGGNTIYS.

The chain is built from TRBV30 and TRBJ1-2, with D hard to call. V lost 2 bases and J lost 4, with 14 bases in between. Germline V lookup: CDR1 GTSNPN, CDR2 SVGIG (reference sequence). This CDR3 spans 14 amino acids. CDR3 nucleotide sequence: TGTGCCTGGAGTTCGCTCGCCAACTCCTATGGCTACACCTTC. It codes for CAWSSLANSYGYTF.

The chain employs TRBV2 and TRBJ2-2; 13 nucleotides agree with TRBD2. CDR3 length: 16 residues. The ends lost 6 bases at V and 2 bases at J; junction bases unmatched: 3. The germline CDR1 and CDR2 sequences are SNHLY and FYNNEI. The CDR3 is CASRRTSGSNTGELFF. CDR3 coding DNA: TGTGCCAGCAGGCGGACTAGCGGGAGCAACACCGGGGAGCTGTTTTTT.

As for this clone: The sample has other DNA sequences that encode this CDR3 too. The chain has TRBV5-1 and TRBJ2-7, with D perhaps matching TRBD2 (5 bases). The V end was cut by 1 base, the J end by 3 bases, with 11 bases between. Per the germline V gene, CDR1 is SGHRS and CDR2 is YFSETQ. The CDR3 loop spans 14 amino acids. CDR3 sequence reads: CASSLLTGNYEQYF. In DNA form, the CDR3 reads TGCGCCAGCAGCTTGTTAACGGGAAACTACGAGCAGTACTTC.

About this clone itself: A much larger clone differs by one base, so this may be a read error. J is TRBJ2-7 and V is TRBV30; the match to TRBD2 covers 11 bases. The CDR3 is 16 residues long. Germline CDR1 reads GTSNPN; CDR2 reads SVGIG (reference sequence). This CDR3 reads CAWSPLAGGPSNEQYF. CDR3 coding DNA: TGTGCCTGGAGTCCTTTAGCGGGAGGGCCCTCCAACGAGCAGTACTTC.

The V and J genes are TRBV29-1 and TRBJ2-7; 7 bases are shared with TRBD2. The CDR3 has 13 amino acids. Germline CDR1 is SQVTM and CDR2 is ANQGSEA. The ends lost 6 bases at V and 2 bases at J; junction bases unmatched: 7. The CDR3 sequence: CSVVAGQAYEQYF. The CDR3 coding sequence is TGCAGCGTCGTAGCGGGCCAGGCCTACGAGCAGTACTTC.

CDR3 loop: CASSWPSGANVLTF. In nucleotides, the CDR3 is TGTGCCAGCAGCTGGCCTTCTGGGGCCAACGTCCTGACTTTC. V usage is TRBV7-9 and J usage is TRBJ2-6, with D hard to call. The CDR3 loop spans 14 amino acids. V lost 4 bases and J 1 base, leaving 5 bases between the germline ends. CDR1 and CDR2 (germline): SEHNR, FQNEAQ (reference sequence).

V gene TRBV19 combines with J gene TRBJ2-1; the match to TRBD2 covers 13 bases. The J segment lost 7 bases and the V segment lost 5 bases, leaving 8 bases of the junction unmatched. Germline CDR1 and CDR2: LNHDA and SQIVND (reference sequence). The CDR3 covers 16 residues. CDR3 loop: CASSVGLAGVKNEQFF. For the CDR3, the DNA is TGTGCCAGTAGTGTCGGACTAGCGGGAGTGAAAAATGAGCAGTTCTTC.

In regard to this clone: This CDR3 is also generated by other DNA sequences in the sample. The V gene is TRBV4-1, the J gene TRBJ2-5; D is unclear. V shed 1 base and J shed 2 bases, with 8 bases lying between them. CDR3 length equals 14 residues. Per the germline V gene, CDR1 is MGHRA and CDR2 is YSYEKL. The chain's CDR3 is CASSQGSRQETQYF. DNA for the CDR3: TGCGCCAGCAGCCAAGGGAGCAGGCAAGAGACCCAGTACTTC.

The V and J genes are TRBV11-2 and TRBJ1-3; D remains unclear. The CDR3 loop spans 15 amino acids. The germline V gene encodes CDR1 SGHAT and CDR2 FQNNGV. Trimming shortened V by 1 base and J by 2 bases, and 9 bases separated the two germline ends. CDR3 region: CASSLGGGAGNTIYF. The CDR3 coding sequence is TGTGCCAGCAGCTTAGGGGGTGGTGCTGGAAACACCATATATTTT.

The rearrangement links TRBV9 to TRBJ2-2; 9 bases line up with TRBD2. CDR1 is SGDLS and CDR2 is YYNGEE in the germline V gene. There are 17 residues in the CDR3. With V trimmed by 0 bases and J by 0 bases, 3 bases remained unmatched. The CDR3 loop reads CASSVGSSGANTGELFF. The CDR3 DNA reads TGTGCCAGCAGCGTAGGATCTAGCGGGGCGAACACCGGGGAGCTGTTTTTT. Supplemented by reference TRBV9 and TRBJ2-2, the full variable domain reads DSGVTQTPKHLITATGQRVTLRCSPRSGDLSVYWYQQSLDQGLQFLIQYYNGEERAKGNILERFSAQQFPDLHSELNLSSLELGDSALYFCASSVGSSGANTGELFFGEGSRLTVL.

V and J are TRBV14 and TRBJ1-2; D possibly corresponds to TRBD1 (5 bases). The CDR3 consists of 14 residues. Trimming pared 1 base from V and 4 bases from J, leaving 10 bases between. From germline, CDR1 is SGHDN and CDR2 FVKESK. CDR3 sequence reads: CASSQGGAGYGYTF. The CDR3 region has the DNA TGTGCCAGCAGCCAAGGGGGCGCGGGCTATGGCTACACCTTC.

J is TRBJ1-1 and V is TRBV11-2, with D hard to call. The germline gives CDR1 SGHAT, CDR2 FQNNGV. The CDR3 consists of 13 residues. V lost 1 base to trimming and J lost 3 bases, with 6 bases between them. The CDR3 nucleotides are TGTGCCAGCAGCTTAGGATGGGACACTGAAGCTTTCTTT. It specifies CASSLGWDTEAFF.

The chain combines TRBV20-1 with TRBJ1-4; a weak D match, TRBD1 (5 bases). The CDR3 length is 10 residues. Germline V gives CDR1 DFQATT, CDR2 SNEGSKA (reference sequence). The V gene lost 2 bases and the J gene lost 11 bases, with 6 bases spanning the gap. The CDR3, as DNA: TGCAGTGCTAGATGGGACAAACTGTTTTTT. Amino acid sequence: CSARWDKLFF.

This chain links TRBV5-1 with TRBJ2-1, with D possibly TRBD1 on 5 matching bases. The CDR3 is made up of 14 amino acids. The V end lost 1 base, the J end lost 9 bases, and 14 bases lay between the germline ends. Per germline, CDR1 SGHRS and CDR2 YFSETQ. The CDR3 sequence: CASSLTAQRGEQFF. The CDR3 region has the DNA TGCGCCAGCAGCTTGACGGCCCAAAGGGGTGAGCAGTTCTTC.